This T cell receptor (beta chain) was found in a study of blood T cell repertoires in COVID-19. The data were produced by immunoSEQ multiplex PCR, yet TCRdb's version contains in-frame clones alone and is incomplete. The sample lists about 100,000 clones, 80% occurring once. Material: peripheral blood. This receptor was identified in an older woman with acute or convalescent COVID-19.

The CDR3 loop reads CASSQGQGLGNEQFF. CDR3 nucleotide sequence: TGTGCCAGCAGCCAAGGACAGGGGCTAGGCAATGAGCAGTTCTTC. The V call is TRBV3-1 (or the pseudogene TRBV3-2), the J call TRBJ2-1; 8 bases align to TRBD1. Germline V gene sequence: CDR1 LGHDT, CDR2 YNNKEL (reference sequence). V trimming: 1 base; J trimming: 6 bases; junction bases outside the gene matches: 5. CDR3 length equals 15 residues.